Presented here are 27 T cell receptor beta chains from one specimen sequenced in a study of shared clonotypes between healthy human individuals. Only in-frame clones appear in the TCRdb table, and some are missing; sequencing was by immunoSEQ multiplex PCR. The sample has hundreds of thousands of clones; about 85% are singletons. Sequencing used PBMCs. Receptor source: a woman aged 40 to 55 in good health. Some clones in this sample may be carry-over from other donors' samples.

This clone was observed many times. The chain has TRBV7-8 and TRBJ2-2; maybe TRBD2 (5 bases). There are 16 residues in the CDR3. Trimming took off 0 bases at V and 0 bases at J, with 8 bases between the two ends. Germline V gives CDR1 SGHVS, CDR2 FQNEAQ. The CDR3 reads CASSLASGSNTGELFF. The CDR3 DNA is TGTGCCAGCAGCTTAGCAAGCGGCTCGAACACCGGGGAGCTGTTTTTT.

The chain carries TRBV9 and TRBJ2-7, with a tentative D call TRBD1 (6 bases). Germline V gives CDR1 SGDLS, CDR2 YYNGEE. CDR3 size: 15 residues. Deletions cut 0 bases from V and 4 bases from J, with 14 bases between. CDR3 amino acids: CASSVGSGVVYEQYF. Written as DNA, the CDR3 is TGTGCCAGCAGCGTAGGGTCAGGGGTGGTTTACGAGCAGTACTTC.

J is TRBJ2-2 and V is TRBV5-4, with D unresolved. Germline CDR1 and CDR2: SGHNT and YYREEE (reference sequence). Trimming pared 0 bases from V and 3 bases from J, leaving 9 bases between. This CDR3 has 15 amino acids. The CDR3 region is CASSLGAGYTGELFF. The CDR3 nucleotides read TGTGCCAGCAGCTTGGGGGCCGGCTACACCGGGGAGCTGTTTTTT.

The V and J genes are TRBV7-9 and TRBJ2-7, with a possible D match to TRBD2 (6 bases). V lost 3 bases and J lost 5, with 17 bases in between. Per the germline V gene, CDR1 is SEHNR and CDR2 is FQNEAQ (reference sequence). The CDR3 covers 15 residues. The CDR3 nucleotides are TGTGCCAGCAGCTTCACGGGGGATGCATGGGACGAGCAGTACTTC. Translating it yields CASSFTGDAWDEQYF.

The chain has TRBV29-1 and TRBJ2-1, with no clear D. CDR1 is SQVTM and CDR2 is ANQGSEA in the germline V gene. This CDR3 is built from 13 residues. The V gene lost 2 bases and the J gene lost 8 bases, with 13 bases spanning the gap. In nucleotides, the CDR3 is TGCAGCGTTGAAAAGCCCTCGTACGATGAGCAGTTCTTC. The encoded protein is CSVEKPSYDEQFF.

The genes are TRBV19 and TRBJ2-2, with D tentatively TRBD1 (6 bases). The CDR3 runs 17 residues. Germline V lookup: CDR1 LNHDA, CDR2 SQIVND (reference sequence). V was pared by 1 base and J by 3 bases, with 15 bases between. CDR3 protein: CASSIGQGTAYTGELFF. As DNA, the CDR3 is TGTGCCAGTAGTATAGGGCAGGGGACGGCCTACACCGGGGAGCTGTTTTTT.

The gene calls are TRBV25-1 and TRBJ2-7; D remains unclear. Per the germline V gene, CDR1 is MGHDK and CDR2 is SYGVNS. The CDR3 has 11 amino acids. Trimming shortened V by 7 bases and J by 3 bases, and 7 bases separated the two germline ends. This CDR3 reads CASTGNYEQYF. The CDR3 DNA reads as TGTGCCAGCACCGGCAACTACGAGCAGTACTTC.

This clone was counted only a few times. J is TRBJ2-1 and V is TRBV21-1; TRBD2 was called by the table and not checked on the DNA. TRBV21-1 is a pseudogene locus. The CDR3 consists of 18 residues. The CDR3 sequence: CASSKAGVGEGRDNEQFF. The CDR3, as DNA: TGTGCCAGCAGCAAAGCGGGGGTTGGGGAGGGCCGGGACAATGAGCAGTTCTTC.

The chain carries TRBV7-2 and TRBJ2-7; TRBD1 might be the D (6 bases). CDR3 size: 15 residues. V dropped 1 base and J dropped 2 bases, with 12 bases sitting between them. Germline-derived CDR1 and CDR2 are SGHTA and FQGNSA. The CDR3 region is CASSLETGTAYEQYF. CDR3 sequence (DNA): TGTGCCAGCAGCTTAGAGACAGGTACCGCCTACGAGCAGTACTTC.

In its sample, this clone was seen once. The chain has TRBV4-3 and TRBJ2-2, with D possibly matching TRBD2 (5 bases). Germline V gene lookup returns CDR1 LGHNA and CDR2 YSLEER. V was shortened by 1 base and J by 4 bases, with 7 bases between the two germline ends. The CDR3 runs 14 residues. CDR3 sequence reads: CASSQGSGTGELFF. As DNA, the CDR3 is TGCGCCAGCAGCCAAGGAAGCGGCACCGGGGAGCTGTTTTTT.

V gene TRBV5-1 combines with J gene TRBJ1-5; D remains unclear. The germline V and J ends were trimmed by 0 bases and 2 bases, with 9 bases remaining between them. Germline V gene lookup returns CDR1 SGHRS and CDR2 YFSETQ. This CDR3 region has 15 residues. The CDR3 loop reads CASSLGGMGNQPQHF. For the CDR3, the DNA is TGCGCCAGCAGCTTGGGCGGGATGGGCAATCAGCCCCAGCATTTT. The variable domain in full, completed from reference TRBV5-1 and TRBJ1-5, reads KAGVTQTPRYLIKTRGQQVTLSCSPISGHRSVSWYQQTPGQGLQFLFEYFSETQRNKGNFPGRFSGRQFSNSRSEMNVSTLELGDSALYLCASSLGGMGNQPQHFGDGTRLSIL.

The chain carries TRBV18 and TRBJ1-1; D may be TRBD1 (5 bases). Germline CDR1 KGHSH, CDR2 LQKENI. The V end lost 0 bases, the J end lost 1 base, and 9 bases lay between the germline ends. The length of the CDR3 is 15 residues. The chain's CDR3 is CASSPPGGANTEAFF. The CDR3 region has the DNA TGTGCCAGCTCACCACCGGGGGGTGCGAACACTGAAGCTTTCTTT.

The chain employs TRBV28 and TRBJ2-7, with a tentative D call TRBD2 (6 bases). Germline assignment: CDR1 MDHEN and CDR2 SYDVKM. The V end lost 5 bases, the J end lost 5 bases, and 10 bases lay between the germline ends. This CDR3 has 12 amino acids. CDR3 sequence: CASSLTSDEQYF. CDR3 coding DNA: TGTGCCAGCAGTCTGACTAGTGACGAGCAGTACTTC.

This chain links TRBV10-1 with TRBJ2-7; TRBD2 matches at 8 bases. V shed 7 bases, J shed 6 bases, and the junction held 11 bases outside the gene matches. The length of the CDR3 is 14 residues. The germline CDR1 and CDR2 sequences are WNHNN and SYGVQD (reference sequence). The DNA of the CDR3 is TGCGCCAGCACCACGGGGACTAGTAGAGGCGAGCAGTACTTC. It is translated as CASTTGTSRGEQYF.

The chain is built from TRBV6-1 and TRBJ2-7; no definite D call. CDR3 size: 11 residues. Germline V gene sequence: CDR1 MNHNS, CDR2 SASEGT. Trimming stripped 5 bases from V and 12 bases from J, with 14 bases between. The CDR3 DNA follows: TGTGCCAGCAGTCCCGGAGTTAGGTGGTACTTC. Its translation is CASSPGVRWYF.

V is TRBV7-2 and J is TRBJ1-1; D not resolved. Germline V CDR1 and CDR2: SGHTA, FQGNSA. CDR3 length equals 13 residues. V gave up 1 base and J gave up 2 bases, with 5 bases separating them. The CDR3 DNA reads as TGTGCCAGCAGCTTAGGCCAAAACACTGAAGCTTTCTTT. Protein sequence: CASSLGQNTEAFF.

The table lists this clone with many counts. V gene TRBV7-3 combines with J gene TRBJ2-1; TRBD2 agrees at 7 bases. J gave up 2 bases and V 2 bases, and 3 bases lay outside the gene matches. CDR3 length: 15 amino acids. Germline CDR1 SGHTA, CDR2 FQGTGA. The CDR3 region is CASSLGGSPYNEQFF. The DNA of the CDR3 is TGTGCCAGCAGCTTAGGCGGGAGTCCCTACAATGAGCAGTTCTTC.

The V and J genes are TRBV7-9 and TRBJ1-1; 9 bases match TRBD1. V trimming: 4 bases; J trimming: 1 base; junction bases outside the gene matches: 10. The CDR3 is made up of 17 amino acids. Per the germline V gene, CDR1 is SEHNR and CDR2 is FQNEAQ (reference sequence). In nucleotides, the CDR3 is TGTGCCAGCAGCTCCCGGGGGACAGGGACGGGGAACACTGAAGCTTTCTTT. Translated: CASSSRGTGTGNTEAFF.

The V and J genes are TRBV15 and TRBJ1-4; perhaps TRBD1 as D (6 bases). This CDR3 comprises 14 residues. Germline V gene lookup returns CDR1 LNHNV and CDR2 YYDKDF (reference sequence). V lost 7 bases, J lost 6 bases, and 15 bases lay in between. CDR3 DNA sequence: TGTGCCACCACGTCGACAGGAAACCATGAAAAACTGTTTTTT. This translates into CATTSTGNHEKLFF.

The table lists this clone with a few counts. The chain employs TRBV5-1 and TRBJ2-5; maybe TRBD2 (6 bases). From germline, CDR1 is SGHRS and CDR2 YFSETQ. V lost 0 bases and J 11 bases, leaving 23 bases between the germline ends. The length of the CDR3 is 16 residues. The CDR3 sequence: CASSLVAGSTMGEQYF. CDR3 DNA sequence: TGCGCCAGCAGCTTGGTGGCGGGATCTACTATGGGGGAGCAGTACTTC.

This clone was picked up a small number of times. The CDR3 sequence: CASSNGRAGETQYF. CDR3 sequence (DNA): TGTGCCAGCAGCAACGGGAGGGCCGGTGAGACCCAGTACTTC. The rearrangement links TRBV5-8 to TRBJ2-5; TRBD2 aligns across 8 bases. V lost 4 bases, J lost 5 bases, and 7 bases stayed unmatched. Germline V gives CDR1 SGHTS, CDR2 YDEGEE. The CDR3 extends over 14 amino acids.

This clone was seen a few times. This chain links TRBV5-1 with TRBJ2-5; TRBD2 is a possible D gene (5 bases). The germline gives CDR1 SGHRS, CDR2 YFSETQ. The CDR3 spans 14 residues. The ends were cut back, 0 bases at V and 0 bases at J, with 6 bases in the middle. CDR3 DNA: TGCGCCAGCAGCTTGGCCGGGGACCAAGAGACCCAGTACTTC. It translates to CASSLAGDQETQYF.

V and J are TRBV28 and TRBJ2-1; 9 nucleotides match TRBD2. Germline-derived CDR1 and CDR2 are MDHEN and SYDVKM. CDR3 length: 14 amino acids. V was clipped by 5 bases and J by 13 bases; unmatched bases: 12. Here the CDR3 reads CASSRDREGTSQFF. CDR3 DNA: TGTGCCAGCAGTCGGGACAGAGAGGGGACTAGCCAGTTCTTC.

The genes are TRBV27 and TRBJ2-2; D could derive from TRBD1 or TRBD2 (6 bases each). The CDR3 contains 17 residues. V shed 7 bases and J shed 7 bases, with 25 bases lying between them. Germline V gene lookup returns CDR1 MNHEY and CDR2 SMNVEV (reference sequence). The CDR3 here is CASKWGRDLLCGGELFF. The CDR3 DNA reads as TGTGCCAGCAAATGGGGGCGGGACTTACTTTGTGGCGGGGAGCTGTTTTTT.

The gene calls are TRBV18 and TRBJ2-3; TRBD1 matches at 11 bases. J lost 5 bases, V lost 2 bases, and 3 bases had no gene match. Germline V gene lookup returns CDR1 KGHSH and CDR2 LQKENI. The CDR3 is made up of 15 amino acids. This CDR3 reads CASSPGTGGGDTQYF. CDR3 in DNA: TGTGCCAGCTCACCAGGGACAGGGGGAGGAGATACGCAGTATTTT.

This chain joins TRBV7-8 and TRBJ2-3; 10 bases are a match to TRBD2. The germline V gene encodes CDR1 SGHVS and CDR2 FQNEAQ. This CDR3 has 15 residues. V lost 5 bases and J lost 7; bases outside the gene matches: 9. The CDR3 DNA sequence: TGTGCCAGCAGCGGTCCTAGCGGGAGCAGGAATACGCAGTATTTT. Translation: CASSGPSGSRNTQYF.

The chain combines TRBV9 with TRBJ2-7, with 7 nucleotides matching TRBD2. CDR3 length: 14 amino acids. Germline V lookup: CDR1 SGDLS, CDR2 YYNGEE. V was clipped by 3 bases and J by 0 bases; unmatched bases: 3. For the CDR3, the DNA is TGTGCCAGCAGCGCGGGACTATACTCCTACGAGCAGTACTTC. This gives the protein CASSAGLYSYEQYF.